This note documents a single TCR beta chain sequence. Sequencing used immunoSEQ multiplex PCR; TCRdb keeps in-frame clones, though not all of them. The table has fewer than 85,000 clones, roughly nine tenths seen once; the top ten hold about 9.1%. Germline lookup yields CDR1 MNHEY and CDR2 SVGAGI. The CDR3 runs 13 residues. Trimming stripped 1 base from V and 2 bases from J, with 5 bases between. The data were taken from a study of OX40 agonist ivuxolimab in advanced cancers. About the study: Three partial responders included one hepatocellular carcinoma patient and two cutaneous melanoma patients.

The sequence came from an adult with an advanced solid tumor such as melanoma, head and neck, liver or kidney cancer. The material was CD4+ or CD8+ T cells sorted from blood, obtained in a trial of the OX40 agonist ivuxolimab. The chain couples TRBV6-5 to TRBJ1-2; D is undetermined. CDR3 DNA: TGTGCCAGCAGTTACTGGGAGAACTATGGCTACACCTTC. Encoded protein: CASSYWENYGYTF.